These 17 T cell receptor beta chains share one sample of origin, sequenced in a study of T-cell memory formation after mild COVID-19. Each CDR3 protein gets one entry after TCRdb re-called the 5' RACE reads with MiXCR. This sample has about 560,000 distinct CDR3 sequences; roughly 22% occur once, and the top ten carry approximately 8.4%. The source material was PBMCs or a T cell subset sorted from them (not recorded which). The receptors here all came from an adult woman who had mild COVID-19 (a few samples of this study predate the infection). Cell type and time point are not known.

The CDR3 sequence: CASSSAGTANYGYTF. The CDR3 DNA reads TGCGCCAGCAGCTCGGCCGGGACAGCTAACTATGGCTACACCTTC. V usage is TRBV5-1 and J usage is TRBJ1-2; 7 bases line up with TRBD1. Germline V CDR1 and CDR2: SGHRS, YFSETQ. With V trimmed by 3 bases and J by 0 bases, 5 bases remained unmatched. The CDR3 sequence is 15 residues long.

This clonotype was found a few times. The chain recombines TRBV5-1 with TRBJ2-5, with no clear D. This CDR3 is built from 14 residues. Looked up from germline, CDR1 is SGHRS and CDR2 is YFSETQ. Trimming left V 2 bases short and J 1 base short, with 9 bases between. For the CDR3, the DNA is TGCGCCAGCAGCTTTCGAGAGCCCCAAGAGACCCAGTACTTC. Translating it yields CASSFREPQETQYF.

About this clonotype itself: An end of the junction differs from the germline gene, which may be a read error. This chain uses TRBV7-8 with TRBJ1-1, with a tentative D call TRBD1 (6 bases). Germline V gene data show CDR1 as SGHVS and CDR2 as FQNEAQ. There are 12 residues in the CDR3. The CDR3 reads CTSSPGGRIAFF. CDR3 bases: TGTACCAGCAGCCCCGGGGGCAGAATAGCTTTCTTT.

This clonotype was picked up a small number of times. The V call is TRBV25-1, the J call TRBJ2-5; D assignment may be TRBD1 or TRBD2 (6 bases each). The CDR3 contains 14 residues. V lost 4 bases, J lost 5 bases, and 14 bases lay in between. Germline CDR1 is MGHDK and CDR2 is SYGVNS. The CDR3 coding sequence is TGTGCCAGCAGTGGCCGAGGGGGGAGGGAGACCCAGTACTTC. Translated, it gives CASSGRGGRETQYF.

The V call is TRBV12-3 or TRBV12-4, the J call TRBJ2-7, with 8 bases fitting TRBD2. The CDR3 consists of 14 residues. The V and J ends lost 9 bases and 2 bases, in that order; junction bases with no gene match: 9. The CDR3 is CASSERELTYEQYF. The CDR3 DNA reads TGTGCCAGTAGTGAGCGGGAGTTAACCTACGAGCAGTACTTC.

This chain links TRBV7-3 with TRBJ2-5; tentatively, D is TRBD1 or TRBD2 (5 bases each). Trimming took 2 bases from V and 5 from J, leaving 15 bases between them. The CDR3 length is 15 residues. Germline-derived CDR1 and CDR2 are SGHTA and FQGTGA. The CDR3 is CASSLAGTPGETQYF. The CDR3 DNA follows: TGTGCCAGCAGCTTAGCTGGGACCCCGGGGGAGACCCAGTACTTC.

This clonotype was seen repeatedly, ten times or more. V gene TRBV6-2 or TRBV6-3 combines with J gene TRBJ2-1; 9 positions match TRBD2. Trimming cost V 6 bases and J 4 bases; bases outside gene matches: 7. Germline V gene lookup returns CDR1 MNHEY and CDR2 SVGEGT. CDR3 length equals 15 residues. The CDR3, as DNA: TGTGCCAGCAGGAGCCTAGCGGGAAGATACAATGAGCAGTTCTTC. Translation: CASRSLAGRYNEQFF.

The chain employs TRBV6-1 and TRBJ2-1; 10 positions match TRBD2. The V gene end was trimmed by 9 bases and the J gene end by 6 bases; junction bases not matched to a gene: 14. The CDR3 loop spans 16 amino acids. The V gene's germline CDR1 is MNHNS and CDR2 SASEGT. In nucleotides, the CDR3 is TGTGCCAGTTCCTTCGAGGGGAGCGGGAGGGGCAATGAGCAGTTCTTC. Amino acids: CASSFEGSGRGNEQFF.

This clonotype was seen more than once but under ten times. The chain is built from TRBV28 and TRBJ2-3; 10 bases are shared with TRBD1. CDR1 and CDR2 from the germline V gene are MDHEN and SYDVKM. With V trimmed by 5 bases and J by 4 bases, 6 bases remained unmatched. This CDR3 has 15 residues. The CDR3 bases are TGTGCCAGCAGTATACCGGGACAGGGGTCAGATACGCAGTATTTT. Translated: CASSIPGQGSDTQYF. Combining the CDR3 with reference TRBV28 and TRBJ2-3 gives the whole variable domain DVKVTQSSRYLVKRTGEKVFLECVQDMDHENMFWYRQDPGLGLRLIYFSYDVKMKEKGDIPEGYSVSREKKERFSLILESASTNQTSMYLCASSIPGQGSDTQYFGPGTRLTVL.

This clonotype was observed a few times. The chain carries TRBV3-1 and TRBJ2-1; 10 nucleotides line up with TRBD1. The CDR3 extends over 15 amino acids. Germline lookup yields CDR1 LGHDT and CDR2 YNNKEL (reference sequence). The V and J ends lost 1 base and 9 bases, in that order; junction bases with no gene match: 6. The CDR3 protein is CASSQGQGAPAEQFF. The CDR3 region has the DNA TGTGCCAGCAGCCAAGGACAGGGGGCGCCTGCTGAGCAGTTCTTC.

This clonotype was observed many times. The rearrangement uses TRBV5-5 and TRBJ2-1; weak D call: TRBD2 (7 bases). CDR1 SGHKS and CDR2 YYEKEE come from the germline V gene (reference sequence). This CDR3 region has 13 residues. V shed 1 base and J shed 9 bases, with 11 bases lying between them. This CDR3 is CASSLRGGGEQFF. The CDR3 bases are TGTGCCAGCAGCTTGAGGGGGGGTGGTGAGCAGTTCTTC.

On this clonotype itself: One end of the junction does not line up with germline, which may come from a read error. CDR3 amino acids: CASSLAGPPNF. The CDR3 nucleotides are TGTGCCAGCAGCTTAGCCGGGCCGCCGAACTTC. The V call is TRBV7-9, the J call TRBJ2-7; D not resolved. The CDR3 totals 11 residues. The germline V gene encodes CDR1 SEHNR and CDR2 FQNEAQ (reference sequence). Variable domain in full (rest from reference TRBV7-9 and TRBJ2-7): DTGVSQNPRHKITKRGQNVTFRCDPISEHNRLYWYRQTLGQGPEFLTYFQNEAQLEKSRLLSDRFSAERPKGSFSTLEIQRTEQGDSAMYLCASSLAGPPNFGPGTRLTVT.

CDR3 sequence (DNA): TGTGCCAGCAGTTTCGGGGCCTTGAAAGTTTTCTTT. This encodes CASSFGALKVFF. The rearrangement links TRBV12-3 or TRBV12-4 to TRBJ1-1; D might be TRBD1 (5 bases). The CDR3 is 12 residues long. The V end lost 3 bases, the J end lost 13 bases, and 15 bases lay between the germline ends.

The chain is built from TRBV12-3 or TRBV12-4 and TRBJ2-7, with D tentatively TRBD1 or TRBD2 (7 bases each). V lost 6 bases and J 3 bases, leaving 21 bases between the germline ends. This CDR3 comprises 16 residues. The CDR3 sequence: CASSQGQGGGRYEQYF. In DNA form, the CDR3 reads TGTGCCAGCAGCCAAGGGCAGGGGGGGGGTCGCTACGAGCAGTACTTC.

The J gene is TRBJ1-2, the V gene TRBV5-4, with 11 positions matching TRBD1. Germline V CDR1 and CDR2: SGHNT, YYREEE (reference sequence). Germline trimming cut 4 bases from V and 8 bases from J; bases unmatched to any gene: 10. The CDR3 contains 15 residues. The CDR3 loop reads CASSLDRGRLAGYTF. DNA for the CDR3: TGTGCCAGCAGCCTGGACAGGGGGCGGCTTGCCGGCTACACCTTC. The variable domain in full, with the rest retrieved from reference TRBV5-4 and TRBJ1-2, is ETGVTQSPTHLIKTRGQQVTLRCSSQSGHNTVSWYQQALGQGPQFIFQYYREEENGRGNFPPRFSGLQFPNYSSELNVNALELDDSALYLCASSLDRGRLAGYTFGSGTRLTVV.

The V call is TRBV5-5, the J call TRBJ2-1; 10 nucleotides agree with TRBD2. Germline CDR1 is SGHKS and CDR2 is YYEKEE (reference sequence). The V segment lost 5 bases and the J segment 7 bases; nucleotides outside the gene matches: 9. The CDR3 contains 15 residues. The CDR3: CASRVVAGGKNEQFF. CDR3 bases: TGTGCCAGCAGAGTCGTAGCGGGGGGTAAAAATGAGCAGTTCTTC.

The V and J genes are TRBV10-3 and TRBJ2-1; 12 bases are a match to TRBD2. This CDR3 spans 16 amino acids. Germline lookup yields CDR1 ENHRY and CDR2 SYGVKD. The trim removed 8 bases at V and 7 bases at J, leaving 12 bases unmatched. For the CDR3, the DNA is TGTGCCATCGGGACCTCTAGCGGGAGGGCCTCGAATGAGCAGTTCTTC. It specifies CAIGTSSGRASNEQFF.